This T cell receptor (beta chain) was found in a study of shared clonotypes between healthy human individuals. CDR3 length equals 16 residues. Trimming left V 0 bases short and J 2 bases short, with 13 bases between. Germline V lookup: CDR1 SGHTA, CDR2 FQGNSA. Sequencing was performed with immunoSEQ multiplex PCR; in TCRdb, only in-frame clones are kept and a portion is missing. The sample holds 2 million to 2.5 million clones, roughly 95% seen once. The receptor comes from a man aged 18 to 30 in good health. Material for sequencing was naive CD4+ T cells sorted from blood. Subset described: CD45RA+ positively selected. The rearrangement joins TRBV7-2 to TRBJ2-5; D uncertain. The DNA for the CDR3 is TGTGCCAGCAGCTTAGCTCCGGGTATGGGACAAGAGACCCAGTACTTC. It translates to CASSLAPGMGQETQYF.